This entry describes one T cell receptor beta chain. A junction end diverges from the germline sequence, so it may reflect a read error. This specimen comes from a study of read filtering for tumor transcriptome and immune sequencing. The library was built from around 0.4 ug RNA with molecular barcoded adaptors for alpha/delta and beta/gamma chains. TCRdb re-called the reads with MiXCR, one entry per CDR3 protein. The sample has about 130,000 distinct CDR3 sequences; 10% to 15% are singletons. CDR1 and CDR2 from the germline V gene are MNHEY and SMNVEV (reference sequence). The CDR3 has 14 residues. The sequenced sample was a population of CD138-negative cells sorted from bone marrow. The sequence was collected from a donor aged 40 or over with multiple myeloma. This chain uses TRBV27 with TRBJ2-7, with D tentatively TRBD1 (5 bases). CDR3 nucleotide sequence: TGTGCCGGCAGTCCCTTGACAGCCACCTACGAGCAGTACTTC. Its translation is CAGSPLTATYEQYF.